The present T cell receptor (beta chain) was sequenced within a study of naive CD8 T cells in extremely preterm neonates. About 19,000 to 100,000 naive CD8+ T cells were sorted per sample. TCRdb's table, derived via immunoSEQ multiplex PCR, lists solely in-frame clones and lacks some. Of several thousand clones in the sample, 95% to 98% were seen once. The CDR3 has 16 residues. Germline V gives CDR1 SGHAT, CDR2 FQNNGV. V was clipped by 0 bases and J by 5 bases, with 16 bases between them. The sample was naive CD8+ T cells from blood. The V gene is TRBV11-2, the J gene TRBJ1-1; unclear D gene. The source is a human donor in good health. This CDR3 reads CASSLDLAGSPTEAFF. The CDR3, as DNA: TGTGCCAGCAGCTTAGATCTGGCAGGTTCTCCGACTGAAGCTTTCTTT.